Listed below are T cell receptor beta chains from one sample, sequenced in a study of identical twins. TCRdb re-derived calls from the 5' RACE reads in MiXCR, one entry per CDR3 protein. Of hundreds of thousands of distinct CDR3 sequences in the sample, approximately 21% were seen once. This same sample was also part of a study on T cells expressing NK-cell markers.

Sequenced sample: PBMCs. All receptors come from a woman aged 18-29 years in good health. CDR3s leave out the opening cysteine and the closing phenylalanine or tryptophan. The D gene is left open where the match is weak. Only some rows state a clone size, as once, few, many or a class for expanded clones.

clone_size	j_call	d_call	v_call	cdr3_aa
many	TRBJ2-3	-	TRBV19	ASSSYSTDTQY
few	TRBJ2-1	-	TRBV10-3	AIGSLLGNEQF
few	TRBJ2-1	-	TRBV5-1	ASSPNRRGGGNEQF
few	TRBJ2-1	TRBD2	TRBV20-1	SAAGTSRYNEQF
-	TRBJ2-7	-	TRBV18	ASSPDRTTYEQY
medium-sized	TRBJ1-1	-	TRBV29-1	SVLYRRVDAEAF
-	TRBJ2-5	-	TRBV7-9	ASSLATGVRETQY
few	TRBJ2-2	-	TRBV10-3	AISDRAGDTGELF
-	TRBJ2-7	TRBD2	TRBV5-1	ASSRGLAGVDEQY
-	TRBJ2-5	-	TRBV12-3/TRBV12-4	ASSPGLLPTQY
-	TRBJ2-2	TRBD1	TRBV9	ASSAPGQGTGELF
-	TRBJ1-1	TRBD1	TRBV11-2	ASSLGTGPTEAF
many	TRBJ2-3	-	TRBV10-3	AISNSRDTQY
few	TRBJ1-2	-	TRBV7-2	ASSLSLVYGYT
-	TRBJ2-7	TRBD2	TRBV7-6	ASSRTSGGMYEQY
many	TRBJ2-7	TRBD2	TRBV12-3/TRBV12-4	ASSLPASGRIEQY
-	TRBJ2-5	-	TRBV5-5	ASSLRVTPQETQY
-	TRBJ1-1	TRBD1	TRBV20-1	SAPLPGQRTEAF
once	TRBJ2-1	TRBD2	TRBV12-3/TRBV12-4	ASGGGQQF
-	TRBJ2-4	-	TRBV21-1	ASRRWRGGKNIQY
-	TRBJ2-5	TRBD1	TRBV10-3	ATLDRGEEETQY
-	TRBJ2-7	-	TRBV20-1	SARGQGTEQY
once	TRBJ2-3	-	TRBV6-5	ASSYGAVGTDTQY
-	TRBJ2-2	TRBD1	TRBV12-3/TRBV12-4	ASRPGTAPGELF